This T cell receptor beta chain emerged from a study of cytomegalovirus exposure and HLA in healthy donors. Study findings and constraints: Sequencing depth roughly uniform across donors was assumed in presence/absence analyses.

Amplification used 60 Vbeta primers and 13 Jbeta primers. Assay: immunoSEQ multiplex PCR; the TCRdb copy retains only in-frame clones and omits some. The sample gives 150,000 to 200,000 clones, roughly four fifths of which show up once; more than 1.5% is in the top ten. Points on this clone: The antigen remains undetermined.

From germline, CDR1 is MNHEY and CDR2 SVGAGI. Trimming took off 6 bases at V and 0 bases at J, with 11 bases between the two ends. The CDR3 length is 14 residues. The genes are TRBV6-5 and TRBJ1-2, with D maybe TRBD1 (6 bases). The specimen was PBMCs. The clonotype originates from a middle-aged man in good health and CMV-seronegative. In nucleotides, the CDR3 is TGTGCCAGCAGCCGAGAGGGGGCTAACTATGGCTACACCTTC. Protein product: CASSREGANYGYTF.